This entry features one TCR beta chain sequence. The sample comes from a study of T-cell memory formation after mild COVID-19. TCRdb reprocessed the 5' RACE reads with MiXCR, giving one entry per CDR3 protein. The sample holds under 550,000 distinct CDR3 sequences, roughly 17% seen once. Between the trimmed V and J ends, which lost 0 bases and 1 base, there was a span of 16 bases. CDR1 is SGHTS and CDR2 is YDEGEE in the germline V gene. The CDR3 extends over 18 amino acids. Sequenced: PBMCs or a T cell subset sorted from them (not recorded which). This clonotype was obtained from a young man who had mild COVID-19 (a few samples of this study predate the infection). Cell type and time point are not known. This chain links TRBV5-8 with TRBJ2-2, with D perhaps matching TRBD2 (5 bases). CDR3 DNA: TGTGCCAGCAGCTTGGTGGGAACCCGACTACTGAACACCGGGGAGCTGTTTTTT. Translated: CASSLVGTRLLNTGELFF.